Reported below is one TCR beta chain. What it binds is unknown. RNA served as the template for amplifying TCR beta CDR3 regions. Investigators did first-round RT-PCR with HTBI primers, then second-round multiplex PCR. TCRdb re-analysed the multiplex PCR reads in MiXCR, keeping a single row per CDR3 protein. The sample consists of 240,000 or so distinct CDR3 sequences, around 50% of them appearing once. The V end lost 4 bases, the J end lost 0 bases, and 12 bases lay between the germline ends. There are 14 residues in the CDR3. Germline CDR1 reads DFQATT; CDR2 reads SNEGSKA (reference sequence). Moderate-to-severe activity, CAS at least 3, NOSPECS at least 4 and duration under 3 months characterized donors with ophthalmopathy. Patients were diagnosed from clinical symptoms, serum thyroxine, TRAb, thyroid ultrasound and orbital computed tomography. The data derive from a study of Graves' ophthalmopathy and Graves' hyperthyroidism. Whole-study results and caveats: Classification of ophthalmopathy versus stable hyperthyroidism by a 13-signature model yielded about 90% sensitivity and approximately 80% specificity. With a specificity of just over 72% and a sensitivity of 60% to 71%, the model predicted ophthalmopathy progression.

V usage is TRBV20-1 and J usage is TRBJ1-1, with unresolved D. The TCR comes from an adult man with Graves' ophthalmopathy. Sequenced sample: peripheral blood. In nucleotides, the CDR3 is TGCAGTGCTATAAGGGAACAGCTGAACACTGAAGCTTTCTTT. Translation gives CSAIREQLNTEAFF.